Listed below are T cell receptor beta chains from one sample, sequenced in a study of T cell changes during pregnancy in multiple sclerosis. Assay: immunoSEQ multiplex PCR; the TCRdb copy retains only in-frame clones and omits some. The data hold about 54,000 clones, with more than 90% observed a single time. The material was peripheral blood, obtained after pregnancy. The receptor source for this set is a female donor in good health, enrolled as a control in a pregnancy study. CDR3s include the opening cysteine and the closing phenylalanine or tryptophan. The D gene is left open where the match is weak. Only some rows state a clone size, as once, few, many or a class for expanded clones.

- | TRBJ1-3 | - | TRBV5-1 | CASSWTENSGNTIYF | TGCGCCAGCAGCTGGACAGAGAACTCTGGAAACACCATATATTTT
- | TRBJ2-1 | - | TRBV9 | CASSVFGVARVNEQFF | TGTGCCAGCAGCGTATTCGGGGTGGCTCGAGTCAATGAGCAGTTCTTC
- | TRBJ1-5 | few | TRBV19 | CASSTPTIIQGRQPQHF | TGTGCCAGTAGTACCCCGACGATAATCCAGGGAAGGCAGCCCCAGCATTTT
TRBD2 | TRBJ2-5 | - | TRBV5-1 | CASWQGSGGKEETQYF | TGCGCCAGCTGGCAGGGCAGCGGGGGTAAAGAAGAGACCCAGTACTTC
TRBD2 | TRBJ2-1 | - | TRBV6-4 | CASSPLAGTYNEQFF | TGTGCCAGCAGCCCACTAGCGGGGACGTACAATGAGCAGTTCTTC
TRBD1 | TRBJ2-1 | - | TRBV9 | CASSPRQGSSYNEQFF | TGTGCCAGCAGCCCCCGACAGGGGAGCTCCTACAATGAGCAGTTCTTC
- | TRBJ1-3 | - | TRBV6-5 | CASSGQRTSGNTIYF | TGTGCCAGCAGTGGACAGAGAACCTCTGGAAACACCATATATTTT
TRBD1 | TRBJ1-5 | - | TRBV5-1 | CASSPGTGANQPQHF | TGCGCCAGCAGCCCTGGGACAGGGGCCAATCAGCCCCAGCATTTT
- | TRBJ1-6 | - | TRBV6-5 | CASSRQNSYNSPLHF | TGTGCCAGCAGCCGACAGAACTCCTATAATTCACCCCTCCACTTT
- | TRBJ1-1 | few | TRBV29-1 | CSVSGTEAFF | TGCAGCGTCTCCGGGACTGAAGCTTTCTTT
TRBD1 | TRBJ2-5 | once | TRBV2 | CASSEGGTGWGETQYF | TGTGCCAGCAGTGAAGGCGGGACAGGGTGGGGAGAGACCCAGTACTTC
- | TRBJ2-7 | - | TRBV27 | CASTLNHEQYF | TGTGCCAGCACCCTAAACCACGAGCAGTACTTC
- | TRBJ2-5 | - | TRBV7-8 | CASSLGREKETQYF | TGTGCCAGCAGCTTGGGACGGGAGAAAGAGACCCAGTACTTC
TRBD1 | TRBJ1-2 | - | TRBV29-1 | CSVGGQSPGNYGYTF | TGCAGCGTTGGGGGACAGAGCCCCGGGAACTATGGCTACACCTTC
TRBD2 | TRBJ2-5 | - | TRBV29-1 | CSVELAGGETQYF | TGCAGCGTTGAGCTAGCGGGAGGCGAGACCCAGTACTTC
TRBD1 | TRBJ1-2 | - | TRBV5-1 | CASSLAGTGGDYGYTF | TGCGCCAGCAGCTTGGCCGGGACAGGGGGCGACTATGGCTACACCTTC
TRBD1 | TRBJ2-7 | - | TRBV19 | CASSEGAGPSYEQYF | TGTGCCAGTAGTGAGGGGGCAGGGCCCTCCTACGAGCAGTACTTC
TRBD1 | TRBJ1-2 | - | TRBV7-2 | CASSFGTGDGYTF | TGTGCCAGCAGCTTCGGGACAGGGGATGGCTACACCTTC
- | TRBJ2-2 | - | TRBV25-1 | CASSELASAVTGELFF | TGTGCCAGCAGTGAACTAGCGTCAGCCGTCACCGGGGAGCTGTTTTTT
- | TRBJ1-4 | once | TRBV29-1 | CSVGNKREELFF | TGCAGCGTTGGGAACAAAAGAGAGGAACTGTTTTTT
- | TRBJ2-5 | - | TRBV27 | CASSLSLAVNQETQYF | TGTGCCAGCAGTTTATCGCTGGCAGTTAACCAAGAGACCCAGTACTTC
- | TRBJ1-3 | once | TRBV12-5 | CASGGAGGGYRDTIYF | TGTGCTAGTGGGGGTGCCGGTGGGGGCTACCGGGACACCATATATTTT
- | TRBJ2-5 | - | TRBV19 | CASSMRSLRETQYF | TGTGCCAGTAGTATGAGGTCCCTCCGGGAGACCCAGTACTTC
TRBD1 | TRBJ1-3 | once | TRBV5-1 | CASSLQGAPGNTIYF | TGCGCCAGCAGCTTACAGGGGGCCCCTGGAAACACCATATATTTT
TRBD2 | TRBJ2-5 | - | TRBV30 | CAWGGGMGEETQYF | TGTGCCTGGGGCGGGGGGATGGGTGAAGAGACCCAGTACTTC
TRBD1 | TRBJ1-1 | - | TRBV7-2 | CASSIDRGAEAFF | TGTGCCAGCAGCATCGACAGGGGCGCTGAAGCTTTCTTT
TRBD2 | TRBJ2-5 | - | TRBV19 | CASSKMTSGQETQYF | TGTGCCAGTAGTAAGATGACTAGCGGGCAAGAGACCCAGTACTTC
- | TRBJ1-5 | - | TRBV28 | CASNLQGRPQHF | TGTGCCAGCAACTTACAGGGCAGGCCCCAGCATTTT
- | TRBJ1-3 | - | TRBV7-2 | CASRLQTAGISGNTIYF | TGTGCCAGCAGATTACAAACAGCGGGGATCTCTGGAAACACCATATATTTT
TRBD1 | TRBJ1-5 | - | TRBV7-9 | CASSLGGGGQPQHF | TGTGCCAGCAGCTTAGGAGGGGGCGGTCAGCCCCAGCATTTT
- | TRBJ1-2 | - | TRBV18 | CASSRGRGYTF | TGTGCCAGCTCACGGGGGCGCGGCTACACCTTC
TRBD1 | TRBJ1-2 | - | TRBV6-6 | CASFTGQNGYTF | TGTGCCTCCTTTACGGGACAGAATGGCTACACCTTC
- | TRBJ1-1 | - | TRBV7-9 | CASSLWGAGGNTEAFF | TGTGCCAGCAGCTTATGGGGTGCGGGCGGGAACACTGAAGCTTTCTTT
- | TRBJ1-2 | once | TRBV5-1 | CASSFAGGWNYGYTF | TGCGCCAGCAGCTTCGCAGGAGGGTGGAACTATGGCTACACCTTC
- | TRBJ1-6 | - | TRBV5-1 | CASSPGHGNSPLHF | TGCGCCAGCAGCCCAGGACACGGGAATTCACCCCTCCACTTT
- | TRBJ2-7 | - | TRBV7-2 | CASSLGRESGSYEQYF | TGTGCCAGCAGCTTAGGAAGAGAAAGCGGATCCTACGAGCAGTACTTC
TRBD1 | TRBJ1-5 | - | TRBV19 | CASSISGGHQPQHF | TGTGCCAGTAGTATATCAGGGGGCCATCAGCCCCAGCATTTT
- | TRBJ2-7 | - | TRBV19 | CASSIRRGSGLYEQYF | TGTGCCAGTAGTATACGCAGGGGATCGGGGCTCTACGAGCAGTACTTC
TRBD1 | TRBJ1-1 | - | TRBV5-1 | CASSIGTGADTEAFF | TGCGCCAGCAGCATAGGGACAGGGGCGGACACTGAAGCTTTCTTT
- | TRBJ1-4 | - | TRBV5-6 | CASSFPTGEKLFF | TGTGCCAGCAGCTTCCCGACTGGGGAAAAACTGTTTTTT
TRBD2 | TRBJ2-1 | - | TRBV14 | CASSPRSSGLATRGEQFF | TGTGCCAGCAGCCCCCGGTCGTCGGGACTAGCGACAAGGGGTGAGCAGTTCTTC
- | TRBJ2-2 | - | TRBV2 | CASIGETINTGELFF | TGTGCCAGCATAGGCGAGACTATAAACACCGGGGAGCTGTTTTTT
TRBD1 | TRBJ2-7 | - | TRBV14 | CASSPLTGLHEQYF | TGTGCCAGCAGCCCATTGACAGGGCTCCACGAGCAGTACTTC
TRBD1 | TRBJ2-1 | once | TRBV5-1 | CASSLGQGTYNEQFF | TGCGCCAGCAGCCTGGGACAGGGCACCTACAATGAGCAGTTCTTC
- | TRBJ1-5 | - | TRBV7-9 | CASSAGGAANQPQHF | TGTGCCAGCAGCGCCGGTGGGGCCGCCAATCAGCCCCAGCATTTT
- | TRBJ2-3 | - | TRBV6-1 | CATRGGGPTDTQYF | TGTGCCACCCGAGGGGGAGGGCCGACAGATACGCAGTATTTT
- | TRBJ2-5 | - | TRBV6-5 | CASSYSKQRPGETQYF | TGTGCCAGCAGTTACTCGAAACAGAGGCCGGGGGAGACCCAGTACTTC
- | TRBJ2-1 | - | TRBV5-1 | CASSPTSGSSYNEQFF | TGCGCCAGCAGCCCGACCTCGGGGAGCTCCTACAATGAGCAGTTCTTC
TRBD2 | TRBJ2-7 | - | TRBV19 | CASNAGETYEQYF | TGTGCCAGTAATGCGGGAGAGACCTACGAGCAGTACTTC
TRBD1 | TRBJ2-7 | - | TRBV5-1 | CASSSRDRGVYEQYF | TGCGCCAGCAGCTCCCGGGACAGGGGGGTCTACGAGCAGTACTTC
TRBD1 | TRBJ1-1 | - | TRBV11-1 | CASSLRGQGFSTEAFF | TGTGCCAGCAGCTTAAGAGGACAGGGGTTTAGCACTGAAGCTTTCTTT
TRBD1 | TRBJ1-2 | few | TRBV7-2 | CASSTTGQGSRYGYTF | TGTGCCAGCAGCACCACCGGACAGGGCTCGAGGTATGGCTACACCTTC